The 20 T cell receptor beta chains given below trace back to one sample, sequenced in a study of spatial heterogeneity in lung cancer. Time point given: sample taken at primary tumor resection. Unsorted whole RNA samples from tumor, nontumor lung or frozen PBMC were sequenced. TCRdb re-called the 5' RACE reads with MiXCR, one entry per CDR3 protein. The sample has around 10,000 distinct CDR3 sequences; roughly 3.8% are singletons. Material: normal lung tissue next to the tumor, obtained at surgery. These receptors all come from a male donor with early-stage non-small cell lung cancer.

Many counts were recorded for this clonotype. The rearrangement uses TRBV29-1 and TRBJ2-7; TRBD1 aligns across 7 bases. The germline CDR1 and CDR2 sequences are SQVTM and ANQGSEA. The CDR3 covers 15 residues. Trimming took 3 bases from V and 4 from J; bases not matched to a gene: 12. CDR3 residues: CSVDGVGTEPYEQYF. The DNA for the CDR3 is TGCAGCGTTGACGGGGTTGGGACAGAGCCTTACGAGCAGTACTTC.

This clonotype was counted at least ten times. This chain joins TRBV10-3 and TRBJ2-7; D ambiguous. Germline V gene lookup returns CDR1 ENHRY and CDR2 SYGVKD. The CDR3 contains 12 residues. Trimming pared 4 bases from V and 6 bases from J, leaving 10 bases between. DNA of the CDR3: TGTGCCATCAGTGGAGAGGCGCTCGAGCAGTACTTC. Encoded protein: CAISGEALEQYF.

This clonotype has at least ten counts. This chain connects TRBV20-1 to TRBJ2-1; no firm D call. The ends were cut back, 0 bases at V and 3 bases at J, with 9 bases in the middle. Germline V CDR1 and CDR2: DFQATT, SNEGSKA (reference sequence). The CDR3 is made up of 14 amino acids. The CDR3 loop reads CSARDLTLYNEQFF. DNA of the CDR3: TGCAGTGCTAGAGATCTAACCCTCTACAATGAGCAGTTCTTC.

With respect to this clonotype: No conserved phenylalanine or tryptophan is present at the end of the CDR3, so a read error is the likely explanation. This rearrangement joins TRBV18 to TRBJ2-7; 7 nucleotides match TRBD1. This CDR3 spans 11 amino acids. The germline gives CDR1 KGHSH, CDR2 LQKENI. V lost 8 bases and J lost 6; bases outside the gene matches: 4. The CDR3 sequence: CASTQGTEQYL. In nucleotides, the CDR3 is TGTGCCAGCACACAGGGGACCGAGCAGTACTTA.

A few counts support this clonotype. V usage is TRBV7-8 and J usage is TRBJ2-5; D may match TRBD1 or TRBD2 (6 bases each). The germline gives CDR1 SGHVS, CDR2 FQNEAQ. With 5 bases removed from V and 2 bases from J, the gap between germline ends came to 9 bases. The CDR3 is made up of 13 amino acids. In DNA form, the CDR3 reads TGTGCCAGCAGCGGGGGGCTGCAAGAGACCCAGTACTTC. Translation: CASSGGLQETQYF.

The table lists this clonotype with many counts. This CDR3 reads CASRGLAVNTGELFF. In nucleotides, the CDR3 is TGTGCCAGCCGAGGACTAGCGGTAAACACCGGGGAGCTGTTTTTT. The rearrangement links TRBV6-2 or TRBV6-3 to TRBJ2-2; TRBD2 agrees at 10 bases. CDR3 length: 15 amino acids. Germline V gene sequence: CDR1 MNHEY, CDR2 SVGEGT. The trim removed 8 bases at V and 2 bases at J, leaving 5 bases unmatched.

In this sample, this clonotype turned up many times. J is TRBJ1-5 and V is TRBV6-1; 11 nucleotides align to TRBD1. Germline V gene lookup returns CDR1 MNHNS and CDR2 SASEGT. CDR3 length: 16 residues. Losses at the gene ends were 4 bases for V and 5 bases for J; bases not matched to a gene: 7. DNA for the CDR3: TGTGCCAGCAGTGTGGTTGGGACAGGGGGTTATCAGCCCCAGCATTTT. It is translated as CASSVVGTGGYQPQHF.

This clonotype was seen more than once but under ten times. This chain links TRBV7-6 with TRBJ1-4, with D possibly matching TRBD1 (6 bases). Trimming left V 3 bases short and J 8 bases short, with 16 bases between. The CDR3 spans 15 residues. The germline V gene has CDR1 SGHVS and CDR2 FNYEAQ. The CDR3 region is CASSFSPGVSEKLFF. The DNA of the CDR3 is TGTGCCAGCAGCTTCTCGCCAGGGGTTTCCGAAAAACTGTTTTTT.

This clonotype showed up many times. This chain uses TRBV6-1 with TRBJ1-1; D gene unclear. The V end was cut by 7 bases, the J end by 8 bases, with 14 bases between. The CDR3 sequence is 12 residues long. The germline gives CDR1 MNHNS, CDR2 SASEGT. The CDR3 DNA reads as TGTGCCAGCACCACAATTACAGAAGAAGCTTTCTTT. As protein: CASTTITEEAFF.

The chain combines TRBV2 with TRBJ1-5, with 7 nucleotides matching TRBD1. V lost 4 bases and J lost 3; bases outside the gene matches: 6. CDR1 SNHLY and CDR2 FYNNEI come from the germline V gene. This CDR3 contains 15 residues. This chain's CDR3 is CASSVGGGFNQPQHF. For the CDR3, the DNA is TGTGCCAGCAGTGTGGGAGGGGGCTTCAATCAGCCCCAGCATTTT.

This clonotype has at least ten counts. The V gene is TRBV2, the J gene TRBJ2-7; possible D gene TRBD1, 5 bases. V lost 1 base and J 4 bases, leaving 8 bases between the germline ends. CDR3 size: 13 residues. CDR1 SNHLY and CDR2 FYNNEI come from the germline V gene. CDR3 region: CASSEEAGYEQYF. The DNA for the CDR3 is TGTGCCAGCAGTGAAGAGGCAGGGTACGAGCAGTACTTC.

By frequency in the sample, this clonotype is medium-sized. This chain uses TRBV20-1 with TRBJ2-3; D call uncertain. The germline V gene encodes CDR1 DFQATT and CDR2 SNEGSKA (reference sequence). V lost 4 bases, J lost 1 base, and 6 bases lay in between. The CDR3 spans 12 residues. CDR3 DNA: TGCAGTGCTAAGGCGGGCACAGATACGCAGTATTTT. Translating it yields CSAKAGTDTQYF.

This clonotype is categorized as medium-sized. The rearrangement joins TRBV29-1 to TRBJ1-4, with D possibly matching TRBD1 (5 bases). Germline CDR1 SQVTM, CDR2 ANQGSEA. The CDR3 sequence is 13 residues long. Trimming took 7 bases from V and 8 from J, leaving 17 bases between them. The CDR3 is CSAHQGGGEKLFF. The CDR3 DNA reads TGCAGCGCCCACCAGGGCGGGGGGGAAAAACTGTTTTTT. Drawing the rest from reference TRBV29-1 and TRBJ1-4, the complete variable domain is SAVISQKPSRDICQRGTSLTIQCQVDSQVTMMFWYRQQPGQSLTLIATANQGSEATYESGFVIDKFPISRPNLTFSTLTVSNMSPEDSSIYLCSAHQGGGEKLFFGSGTQLSVL.

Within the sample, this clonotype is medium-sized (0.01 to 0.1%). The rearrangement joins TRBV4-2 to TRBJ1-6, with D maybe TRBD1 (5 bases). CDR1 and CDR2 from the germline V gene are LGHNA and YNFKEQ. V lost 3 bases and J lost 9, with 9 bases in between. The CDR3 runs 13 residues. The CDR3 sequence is CASSHSTGSPLHF. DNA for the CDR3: TGTGCCAGCAGCCATTCAACAGGTTCACCCCTCCACTTT.

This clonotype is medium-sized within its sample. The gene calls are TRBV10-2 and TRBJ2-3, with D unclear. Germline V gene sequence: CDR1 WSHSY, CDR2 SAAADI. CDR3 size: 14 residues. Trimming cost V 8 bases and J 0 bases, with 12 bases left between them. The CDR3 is CASAQDLSTDTQYF. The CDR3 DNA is TGCGCCAGCGCCCAGGACCTTAGCACAGATACGCAGTATTTT.

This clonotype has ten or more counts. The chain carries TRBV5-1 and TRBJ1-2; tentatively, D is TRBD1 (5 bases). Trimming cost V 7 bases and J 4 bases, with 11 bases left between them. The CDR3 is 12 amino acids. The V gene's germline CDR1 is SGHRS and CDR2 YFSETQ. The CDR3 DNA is TGCGCCAGCGGGGACGGTGCCTATGGCTACACCTTC. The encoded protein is CASGDGAYGYTF.

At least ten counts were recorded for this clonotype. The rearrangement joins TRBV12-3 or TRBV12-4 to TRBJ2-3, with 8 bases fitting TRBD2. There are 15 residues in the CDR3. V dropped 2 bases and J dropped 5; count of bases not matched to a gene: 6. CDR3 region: CASSLTRGAKDTQYF. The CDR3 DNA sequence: TGTGCCAGCAGTTTAACGCGGGGGGCCAAAGATACGCAGTATTTT.

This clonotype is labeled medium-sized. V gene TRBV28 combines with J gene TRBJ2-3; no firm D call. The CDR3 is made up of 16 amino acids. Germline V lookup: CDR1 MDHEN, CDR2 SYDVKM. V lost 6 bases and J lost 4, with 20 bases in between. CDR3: CASRTLAAQKADTQYF. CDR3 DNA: TGTGCCAGCAGGACTCTCGCGGCTCAGAAGGCAGATACGCAGTATTTT.

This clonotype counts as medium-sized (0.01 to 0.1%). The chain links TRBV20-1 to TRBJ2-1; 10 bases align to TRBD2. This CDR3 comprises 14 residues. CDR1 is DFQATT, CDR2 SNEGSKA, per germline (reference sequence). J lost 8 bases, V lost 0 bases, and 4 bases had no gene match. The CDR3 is CSAREAGGPDEQFF. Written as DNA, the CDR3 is TGCAGTGCTAGAGAAGCGGGAGGGCCGGATGAGCAGTTCTTC.

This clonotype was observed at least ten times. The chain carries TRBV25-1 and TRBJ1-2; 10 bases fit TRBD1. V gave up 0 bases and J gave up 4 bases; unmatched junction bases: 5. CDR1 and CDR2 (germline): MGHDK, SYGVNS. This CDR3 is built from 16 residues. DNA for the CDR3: TGTGCCAGCAGTGAATATGGACAGGGGGAGGTCTATGGCTACACCTTC. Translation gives CASSEYGQGEVYGYTF.